This is a list of T cell receptor beta chains from one sample in a study of cytomegalovirus exposure and HLA in healthy donors. Only in-frame clones appear in the TCRdb table, and some are missing; sequencing was by immunoSEQ multiplex PCR. This table has around 120,000 clones, approximately 80% appearing once. Sequenced: PBMCs. The receptors shown here come from a man over 45 in good health and CMV-seropositive. The CDR3 runs from the conserved cysteine through the conserved F or W. Fields, in order: clone size, D gene, J gene, V gene, CDR3 protein, CDR3 DNA. A D gene is named only where the DNA matches it firmly. Only part of the rows carry a size: once, few, many, or a class if the clone is expanded.

. . TRBJ1-2 TRBV29-1 CSVERRGAEGYTF TGCAGCGTTGAAAGGCGTGGGGCAGAAGGCTACACCTTC
few . TRBJ2-5 TRBV5-1 CASSFISTGEQYF TGCGCCAGCAGCTTTATATCAACGGGGGAGCAGTACTTC
few . TRBJ1-1 TRBV5-1 CASSTSFPTEAFF TGCGCCAGCAGCACGAGTTTTCCCACTGAAGCTTTCTTT
. TRBD1 TRBJ2-2 TRBV5-1 CASRDGTAFTGELFF TGCGCCAGCAGGGACGGGACAGCATTCACCGGGGAGCTGTTTTTT
. TRBD1 TRBJ1-2 TRBV2 CASRGTGTGRYGYTF TGTGCCAGCAGAGGTACCGGGACAGGTCGATATGGCTACACCTTC
once . TRBJ1-1 TRBV5-6 CASSPGGAYYTEAFF TGTGCCAGCAGCCCTGGGGGGGCGTACTACACTGAAGCTTTCTTT
. . TRBJ1-5 TRBV27 CASAYAGGYNQPQHF TGTGCCAGTGCTTACGCGGGGGGTTACAATCAGCCCCAGCATTTT
. . TRBJ2-3 TRBV2 CASMPYRTDTQYF TGTGCCAGCATGCCCTACCGGACAGATACGCAGTATTTT
. TRBD1 TRBJ1-2 TRBV6-5 CASSPDRGRRGYTF TGTGCCAGCAGTCCCGACAGGGGGCGAAGAGGCTACACCTTC
. TRBD2 TRBJ2-1 TRBV5-1 CASSSELAGGPVNEQFF TGCGCCAGCAGCTCTGAGCTAGCGGGGGGGCCCGTCAATGAGCAGTTCTTC
. TRBD1 TRBJ1-1 TRBV19 CASSLDRGRNTEAFF TGTGCCAGTAGTTTGGACAGGGGACGCAACACTGAAGCTTTCTTT
once . TRBJ2-4 TRBV7-8 CASSLQPRLAKNIQYF TGTGCCAGCAGCTTACAACCTAGGCTAGCCAAAAACATTCAGTACTTC
. . TRBJ2-5 TRBV4-2 CASSRSGGAQETQYF TGTGCCAGCAGCCGTAGCGGTGGGGCACAAGAGACCCAGTACTTC
. . TRBJ2-1 TRBV27 CASSHLASTSYNEQFF TGTGCCAGCAGCCATCTAGCCTCTACTTCTTACAATGAGCAGTTCTTC
. . TRBJ1-1 TRBV18 CASSTSAGDTEAFF TGTGCCAGCTCTACCTCGGCCGGGGACACTGAAGCTTTCTTT
many . TRBJ2-5 TRBV4-3 CASSQDGRVQETQYF TGCGCCAGCAGCCAAGACGGCAGGGTCCAAGAGACCCAGTACTTC
. TRBD1 TRBJ1-2 TRBV15 CATSRDLQGVNYGYTF TGTGCCACCAGCAGAGATTTACAGGGGGTAAACTATGGCTACACCTTC
. TRBD2 TRBJ2-7 TRBV5-4 CASSKTSGRDEQYF TGTGCCAGCAGTAAGACTAGCGGGAGGGACGAGCAGTACTTC
. TRBD1 TRBJ1-6 TRBV4-2 CASSQVPGQGAGNSPLHF TGTGCCAGCAGCCAAGTCCCGGGACAGGGGGCAGGGAATTCACCCCTCCACTTT
. TRBD1 TRBJ2-2 TRBV6-4 CASSESGQAGELFF TGTGCCAGCAGTGAAAGTGGACAGGCCGGGGAGCTGTTTTTT
. . TRBJ1-1 TRBV10-1 CASSDIRGTANTEAFF TGCGCCAGCAGTGATATAAGGGGTACAGCGAACACTGAAGCTTTCTTT
. TRBD2 TRBJ2-5 TRBV7-2 CASSSSGGRQETQYF TGTGCCAGCAGCTCCTCCGGGGGGAGACAAGAGACCCAGTACTTC
. . TRBJ2-5 TRBV19 CASSMAFQETQYF TGTGCCAGTAGTATGGCTTTCCAAGAGACCCAGTACTTC
few . TRBJ1-4 TRBV30 CAWNRRGTGNEKLFF TGTGCCTGGAACCGCCGCGGTACAGGGAATGAAAAACTGTTTTTT
. TRBD2 TRBJ2-3 TRBV30 CACDPSGRIRTDTQYF TGTGCCTGCGACCCTAGCGGGAGGATTCGCACAGATACGCAGTATTTT
. TRBD2 TRBJ2-1 TRBV6-5 CASSYGTRGYNEQFF TGTGCCAGCAGTTACGGGACTAGAGGCTACAATGAGCAGTTCTTC
. . TRBJ2-5 TRBV5-1 CASSLGSGEETQYF TGCGCCAGCAGCTTAGGTAGCGGCGAAGAGACCCAGTACTTC
. . TRBJ2-5 TRBV5-1 CASKSRADWETQYF TGCGCCAGCAAATCGAGGGCCGATTGGGAGACCCAGTACTTC
. TRBD1 TRBJ2-3 TRBV25-1 CASSVPDRQGADTQYF TGTGCCAGCAGTGTCCCAGATCGACAGGGTGCAGATACGCAGTATTTT
. TRBD1 TRBJ2-7 TRBV5-1 CASSLGDRVLGEQYF TGCGCCAGCAGCCTGGGGGACAGGGTCTTAGGCGAGCAGTACTTC
. . TRBJ1-2 TRBV6-5 CASSGGQSYGYTF TGTGCCAGCAGTGGCGGACAGTCATATGGCTACACCTTC
. TRBD2 TRBJ2-1 TRBV28 CASSPPEGQGGRNEQFF TGTGCCAGCAGCCCTCCTGAGGGGCAGGGAGGGCGGAATGAGCAGTTCTTC
. . TRBJ1-6 TRBV5-4 CASSLGGFRGSPLHF TGTGCCAGCAGCCTCGGTGGGTTTCGGGGATCACCCCTCCACTTT
. . TRBJ1-2 TRBV30 CAWSGRVGYGYTF TGTGCCTGGAGTGGCAGGGTAGGCTATGGCTACACCTTC
. . TRBJ2-2 TRBV7-8 CASSHISQTNTGELFF TGTGCCAGCAGCCACATCTCACAGACGAACACCGGGGAGCTGTTTTTT
. TRBD1 TRBJ1-1 TRBV5-1 CASSFDRGDTEAFF TGCGCCAGCAGCTTTGACAGGGGGGACACTGAAGCTTTCTTT
. TRBD1 TRBJ1-1 TRBV30 CAWTVQGARAFF TGTGCCTGGACCGTACAGGGGGCGAGGGCTTTCTTT
. . TRBJ2-2 TRBV30 CAWKGSLGTGELFF TGTGCCTGGAAGGGGTCTCTGGGGACCGGGGAGCTGTTTTTT
few TRBD1 TRBJ1-3 TRBV10-3 CAISVTLGQAGNTIYF TGTGCCATCAGTGTAACGCTGGGACAGGCAGGAAACACCATATATTTT
once . TRBJ2-7 TRBV7-8 CASSLVTHEQYF TGTGCCAGCAGCTTAGTTACTCACGAGCAGTACTTC
once . TRBJ2-1 TRBV7-2 CASSFWSGSSNEQFF TGTGCCAGCAGCTTCTGGTCGGGGAGTAGCAATGAGCAGTTCTTC
once TRBD2 TRBJ2-7 TRBV14 CASSPRLAGARGEQYF TGTGCCAGCAGCCCCCGACTAGCGGGGGCCCGGGGCGAGCAGTACTTC
few . TRBJ2-1 TRBV5-4 CASSPEGQGRGEQFF TGTGCCAGCAGCCCTGAGGGGCAGGGGAGGGGTGAGCAGTTCTTC
few . TRBJ2-1 TRBV4-3 CASSPGTGRSGNEQFF TGCGCCAGCAGCCCCGGAACGGGGAGGAGCGGGAATGAGCAGTTCTTC
once . TRBJ2-1 TRBV18 CASSPGSEQFF TGTGCCAGCTCACCGGGGAGTGAGCAGTTCTTC